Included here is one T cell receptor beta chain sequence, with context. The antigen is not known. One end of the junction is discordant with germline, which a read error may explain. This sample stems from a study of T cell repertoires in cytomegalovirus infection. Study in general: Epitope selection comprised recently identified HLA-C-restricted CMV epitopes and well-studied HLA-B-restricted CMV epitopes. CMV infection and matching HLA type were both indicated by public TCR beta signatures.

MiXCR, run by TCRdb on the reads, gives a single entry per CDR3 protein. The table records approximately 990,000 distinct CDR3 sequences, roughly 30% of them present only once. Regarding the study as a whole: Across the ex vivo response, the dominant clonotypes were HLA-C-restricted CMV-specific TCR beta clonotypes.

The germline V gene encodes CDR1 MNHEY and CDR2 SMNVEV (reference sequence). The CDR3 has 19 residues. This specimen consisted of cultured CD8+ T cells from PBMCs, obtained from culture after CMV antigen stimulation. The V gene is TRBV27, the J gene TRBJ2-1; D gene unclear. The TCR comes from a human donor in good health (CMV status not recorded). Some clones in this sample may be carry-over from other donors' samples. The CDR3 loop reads CVSSPTPSLRQTPYNEQFF. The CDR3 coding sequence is TGTGTCAGCAGTCCCACACCCAGCCTTAGGCAGACTCCCTACAATGAGCAGTTCTTC.